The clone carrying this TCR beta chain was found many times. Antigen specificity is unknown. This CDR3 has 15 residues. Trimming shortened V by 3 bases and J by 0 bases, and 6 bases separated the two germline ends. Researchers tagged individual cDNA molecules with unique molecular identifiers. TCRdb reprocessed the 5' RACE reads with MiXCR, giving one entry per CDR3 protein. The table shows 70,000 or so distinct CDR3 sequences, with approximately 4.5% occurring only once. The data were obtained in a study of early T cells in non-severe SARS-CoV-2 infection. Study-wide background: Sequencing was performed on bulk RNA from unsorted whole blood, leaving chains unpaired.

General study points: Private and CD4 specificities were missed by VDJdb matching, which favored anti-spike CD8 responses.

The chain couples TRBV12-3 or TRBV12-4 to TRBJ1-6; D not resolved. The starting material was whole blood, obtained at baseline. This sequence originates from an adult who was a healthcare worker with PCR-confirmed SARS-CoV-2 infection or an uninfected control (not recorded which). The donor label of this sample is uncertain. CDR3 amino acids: CASSFRDSYNSPLHF. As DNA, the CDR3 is TGTGCCAGCAGTTTCCGGGACTCCTATAATTCACCCCTCCACTTT.